The next 6 T cell receptor beta chains were all read from a single sample in a study of blood T cell repertoires in COVID-19. Profiled with immunoSEQ multiplex PCR; TCRdb holds only in-frame clones, not every one. Of approximately 200,000 clones in the sample, 65% to 90% were seen once. Material for sequencing was PBMCs or T cells enriched from blood (not recorded which). These TCRs come from a woman between 25 and 40 years old who had been exposed to COVID-19.

The chain combines TRBV19 with TRBJ1-6; 7 positions match TRBD1. Germline V gives CDR1 LNHDA, CDR2 SQIVND (reference sequence). Trimming at V came to 4 bases and at J to 0 bases, leaving 6 bases not matched to a gene. The CDR3 spans 17 residues. The CDR3 loop is CASSTGQLFSYNSPLHF. Written as DNA, the CDR3 is TGTGCCAGTAGTACGGGACAGCTATTCTCCTATAATTCACCCCTCCACTTT. Combining the CDR3 with reference TRBV19 and TRBJ1-6 gives the whole variable domain DGGITQSPKYLFRKEGQNVTLSCEQNLNHDAMYWYRQDPGQGLRLIYYSQIVNDFQKGDIAEGYSVSREKKESFPLTVTSAQKNPTAFYLCASSTGQLFSYNSPLHFGNGTRLTVT.

The V gene is TRBV5-1, the J gene TRBJ2-7; 8 bases match TRBD1. CDR3 length: 12 residues. Trimming removed 4 bases from V and 4 bases from J; junction bases left unmatched: 1. The V gene's germline CDR1 is SGHRS and CDR2 YFSETQ. The DNA for the CDR3 is TGCGCCAGCAGCGGACAGGGTTACGAGCAGTACTTC. This sequence encodes CASSGQGYEQYF. The full variable domain, in which reference TRBV5-1 and TRBJ2-7 provide the parts outside the CDR3, is KAGVTQTPRYLIKTRGQQVTLSCSPISGHRSVSWYQQTPGQGLQFLFEYFSETQRNKGNFPGRFSGRQFSNSRSEMNVSTLELGDSALYLCASSGQGYEQYFGPGTRLTVT.

The chain carries TRBV6-5 and TRBJ2-2, with D perhaps matching TRBD1 (6 bases). Trimming shortened V by 2 bases and J by 6 bases, and 16 bases separated the two germline ends. This CDR3 spans 16 amino acids. CDR1 is MNHEY and CDR2 is SVGAGI in the germline V gene. CDR3 nucleotide sequence: TGTGCCAGCAGTTACCAAATTACAGGGAGATCCGGGGAGCTGTTTTTT. It specifies CASSYQITGRSGELFF.

The CDR3 coding sequence is TGTGCCAGCAGCTGGACAGGGACCAACTATGGCTACACCTTC. Translating gives CASSWTGTNYGYTF. The V gene is TRBV5-5, the J gene TRBJ1-2; 8 bases agree with TRBD1. This CDR3 region has 14 residues. After removal of 3 bases from V and 2 bases from J, the junction contained 3 bases not matched to a gene. Germline CDR1 SGHKS, CDR2 YYEKEE (reference sequence).

The chain combines TRBV28 with TRBJ2-7; no definite D call. Germline V gene data show CDR1 as MDHEN and CDR2 as SYDVKM. Trimming removed 7 bases from V and 1 base from J, with 20 bases in between. There are 16 residues in the CDR3. The CDR3 DNA reads as TGTGCCAGCACCCTATTTCCATTCCCCTCGTCCTACGAGCAGTACTTC. This translates into CASTLFPFPSSYEQYF.

The chain combines TRBV11-2 with TRBJ1-4, with 7 bases aligning to TRBD1. Per germline, CDR1 SGHAT and CDR2 FQNNGV. The CDR3 length is 14 residues. V shed 1 base, J shed 6 bases, and the junction held 2 bases outside the gene matches. The CDR3 spells CASSLGQGYEKLFF. The CDR3 DNA reads TGTGCCAGCAGCTTAGGACAGGGATATGAAAAACTGTTTTTT.